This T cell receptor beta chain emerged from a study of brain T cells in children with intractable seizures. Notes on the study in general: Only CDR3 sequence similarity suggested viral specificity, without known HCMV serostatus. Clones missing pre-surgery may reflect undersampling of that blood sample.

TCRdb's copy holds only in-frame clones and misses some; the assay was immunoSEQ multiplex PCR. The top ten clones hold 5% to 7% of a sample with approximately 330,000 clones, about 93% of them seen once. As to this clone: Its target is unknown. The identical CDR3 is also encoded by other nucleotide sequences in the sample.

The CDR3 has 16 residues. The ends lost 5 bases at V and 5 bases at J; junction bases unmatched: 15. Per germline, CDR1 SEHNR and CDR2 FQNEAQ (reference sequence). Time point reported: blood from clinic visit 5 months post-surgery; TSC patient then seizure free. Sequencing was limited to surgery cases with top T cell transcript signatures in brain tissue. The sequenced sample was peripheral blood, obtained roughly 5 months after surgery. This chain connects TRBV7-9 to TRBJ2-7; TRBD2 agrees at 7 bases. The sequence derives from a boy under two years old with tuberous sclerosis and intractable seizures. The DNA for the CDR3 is TGTGCCAGCAGCCGACCGGGACTGGCGGGAGCCAACGAGCAGTACTTC. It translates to CASSRPGLAGANEQYF. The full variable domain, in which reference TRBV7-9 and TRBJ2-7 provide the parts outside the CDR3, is DTGVSQNPRHKITKRGQNVTFRCDPISEHNRLYWYRQTLGQGPEFLTYFQNEAQLEKSRLLSDRFSAERPKGSFSTLEIQRTEQGDSAMYLCASSRPGLAGANEQYFGPGTRLTVT.